This TCR beta chain was found in a study of glioma-infiltrating T cells after dendritic cell vaccination. This table comes from immunoSEQ multiplex PCR, and its TCRdb copy is limited to in-frame clones, with some not included. The repertoire holds about 92,000 clones, about nine tenths seen once, with less than 20% in the top ten. With 6 bases removed from V and 4 bases from J, the gap between germline ends came to 12 bases. This CDR3 has 13 amino acids. CDR1 and CDR2 from the germline V gene are MNHEY and SMNVEV (reference sequence). The source of this sequence is a human donor with glioblastoma. The V and J genes are TRBV27 and TRBJ1-2; D not certain. This specimen consisted of blood, obtained before dendritic cell vaccination. CDR3 region: CASRSGVSYGYTF. CDR3 nucleotides: TGTGCCAGCAGGTCCGGGGTCTCCTATGGCTACACCTTC.